This is a list of T cell receptor beta chains from one sample in a study of identical twins. Using its own MiXCR run on the 5' RACE reads, TCRdb lists one record per CDR3 protein. The table shows around 100,000 distinct CDR3 sequences, with 5.9% occurring only once. Sequencing input: memory T cells sorted from blood. The receptors derive from a woman between 45 and 60 years old in good health. The CDR3 runs from the conserved cysteine through the conserved F or W. Fields, in order: CDR3 protein, CDR3 DNA, V gene, D gene, clone size, J gene. The D gene is left open where the match is weak. Clone size is given for some rows only: seen once, a few or many times, or a class if the clone is expanded.

CASSFGGAGNTIYF	TGTGCCAGCAGCTTTGGAGGGGCTGGAAACACCATATATTTT	TRBV5-8	.	many	TRBJ1-3
CASRRTSYNEQFF	TGTGCCAGCAGGCGGACCTCCTACAATGAGCAGTTCTTC	TRBV27	.	many	TRBJ2-1
CASNRQSDLTDTQYF	TGCGCCAGCAATCGGCAGTCCGATCTCACAGATACGCAGTATTTT	TRBV5-1	.	many	TRBJ2-3
CASSLGLGQETQYF	TGTGCCAGCAGCTTAGGGTTGGGCCAAGAGACCCAGTACTTC	TRBV7-9	.	.	TRBJ2-5
CSAQQLERDTQYF	TGCAGTGCCCAACAGCTGGAAAGAGATACGCAGTATTTT	TRBV20-1	.	few	TRBJ2-3
CASSSVAGANEKLFF	TGTGCCAGCAGTTCCGTCGCGGGGGCTAATGAAAAACTGTTTTTT	TRBV6-5	.	.	TRBJ1-4
CSVLTGGVAGGTDTQYF	TGCAGCGTTCTGACAGGGGGGGTAGCGGGAGGCACAGATACGCAGTATTTT	TRBV29-1	.	many	TRBJ2-3
CASSLPGQNTGELFF	TGCGCCAGCAGCTTACCGGGACAAAACACCGGGGAGCTGTTTTTT	TRBV5-1	.	many	TRBJ2-2
CASSLGGLQHYGYTF	TGTGCCAGCAGCTTGGGAGGGCTACAGCACTATGGCTACACCTTC	TRBV7-9	.	many	TRBJ1-2
CASTIMGTGGYGYTF	TGTGCCAGCACCATAATGGGGACAGGGGGATATGGCTACACCTTC	TRBV6-6	TRBD1	many	TRBJ1-2
CASSVGWGGSSMELFF	TGTGCCAGCAGCGTAGGATGGGGGGGCAGTTCGATGGAGCTGTTTTTT	TRBV9	.	few	TRBJ2-2
CAGAQTGELFF	TGTGCCGGCGCACAGACCGGGGAGCTGTTTTTT	TRBV30	.	many	TRBJ2-2
CASSLLVSGRGEQFF	TGTGCCAGCAGTCTACTAGTGAGCGGGAGAGGTGAGCAGTTCTTC	TRBV6-5	TRBD2	many	TRBJ2-1
CASSLSSGVGSPLHF	TGCGCCAGCAGCTTGTCGTCAGGGGTCGGTTCACCCCTCCACTTT	TRBV5-1	.	.	TRBJ1-6
CASSLGAPTEAFF	TGTGCCAGCAGTTTGGGGGCGCCCACTGAAGCTTTCTTT	TRBV12-3/TRBV12-4	.	many	TRBJ1-1
CASSQERSDRAGSPQHF	TGCGCCAGCAGCCAAGAACGATCGGACAGGGCGGGATCGCCCCAGCATTTT	TRBV4-1	TRBD1	.	TRBJ1-5
CSARTLAGETYEQYF	TGCAGTGCTAGGACCCTTGCGGGAGAGACGTACGAGCAGTACTTC	TRBV20-1	TRBD2	many	TRBJ2-7
CASSRDGGHSGANVLTF	TGTGCCAGCAGTAGGGACGGGGGACATTCTGGGGCCAACGTCCTGACTTTC	TRBV6-5	.	few	TRBJ2-6
CASSLNPGETQYF	TGCGCCAGCAGCTTGAACCCGGGGGAGACCCAGTACTTC	TRBV5-1	.	.	TRBJ2-5
CASSLDTRGVGEQFF	TGCGCCAGCAGCTTGGATACCCGAGGGGTGGGTGAGCAGTTCTTC	TRBV5-1	.	many	TRBJ2-1